A single sample is the source of the 11 T cell receptor beta chains below, sequenced in a study of blood T cell repertoires in COVID-19. Some clones are missing from TCRdb's copy, which holds only in-frame ones; the method was immunoSEQ multiplex PCR. The repertoire holds 100,000 to 150,000 clones, with 70% to 85% as singletons. Sequenced: peripheral blood. These receptors were taken from a woman in her forties or fifties with acute or convalescent COVID-19.

This chain links TRBV7-8 with TRBJ2-2; 8 bases line up with TRBD2. The J segment lost 7 bases and the V segment lost 8 bases, leaving 9 bases of the junction unmatched. CDR3 length: 14 amino acids. From germline, CDR1 is SGHVS and CDR2 FQNEAQ. The CDR3, as DNA: TGTGCCAGCGGCCGCGGGGGGAAGGGCGGGGAGCTGTTTTTT. This gives the protein CASGRGGKGGELFF.

This chain links TRBV19 with TRBJ2-7; 9 bases are a match to TRBD1. This CDR3 has 15 amino acids. With 5 bases clipped from V and 0 bases from J, the junction kept 5 bases outside the gene matches. CDR1 LNHDA and CDR2 SQIVND come from the germline V gene (reference sequence). The CDR3 bases are TGTGCCAGTAGTGACCGGGACAGGGCCTCCTACGAGCAGTACTTC. This sequence encodes CASSDRDRASYEQYF.

This chain connects TRBV6-6 to TRBJ2-1, with no clear D. There are 13 residues in the CDR3. Germline-derived CDR1 and CDR2 are MNHNY and SVGAGI (reference sequence). Trimming shortened V by 4 bases and J by 7 bases, and 11 bases separated the two germline ends. The CDR3 region has the DNA TGTGCCAGCAGTTCTCCTCCTAGGAATGAGCAGTTCTTC. It encodes CASSSPPRNEQFF.

This chain links TRBV5-1 with TRBJ2-1; 7 bases align to TRBD1. Trimming took 4 bases from V and 5 from J; bases not matched to a gene: 6. CDR1 and CDR2 (germline): SGHRS, YFSETQ. The CDR3 loop spans 14 amino acids. In DNA, the CDR3 is TGCGCCAGCAGCCAGGATCAGGGGGACAATGAGCAGTTCTTC. Translation: CASSQDQGDNEQFF.

The chain uses TRBV28 and TRBJ1-3; D not resolved. V was trimmed by 5 bases and J by 11 bases, leaving 16 bases between them. CDR1 and CDR2 from the germline V gene are MDHEN and SYDVKM. This CDR3 spans 13 amino acids. CDR3 in amino acids: CASSGSAPPAIYF. The CDR3 nucleotides are TGTGCCAGCAGTGGATCAGCGCCCCCCGCCATATATTTT. The full variable domain, completed using reference TRBV28 and TRBJ1-3, is DVKVTQSSRYLVKRTGEKVFLECVQDMDHENMFWYRQDPGLGLRLIYFSYDVKMKEKGDIPEGYSVSREKKERFSLILESASTNQTSMYLCASSGSAPPAIYFGEGSWLTVV.

This clone came up a few times. The chain joins TRBV5-4 to TRBJ2-2; D perhaps matches TRBD2 (5 bases). The CDR3 is made up of 16 amino acids. Germline loops: CDR1 SGHNT, CDR2 YYREEE (reference sequence). The germline V and J ends were trimmed by 2 bases and 2 bases, with 13 bases remaining between them. In DNA, the CDR3 is TGTGCCAGCAGCTTTGACCCGGGAATCAACACCGGGGAGCTGTTTTTT. Amino acid sequence: CASSFDPGINTGELFF.

The chain uses TRBV2 and TRBJ2-1; 7 positions match TRBD2. V shed 6 bases and J 6 bases; nucleotides not matched to a gene: 11. The CDR3 is 15 amino acids. The V gene's germline CDR1 is SNHLY and CDR2 FYNNEI. The DNA of the CDR3 is TGTGCCAGCAGCGTTACTAGCGTTCTTAGCAATGAGCAGTTCTTC. It codes for CASSVTSVLSNEQFF.

V is TRBV5-1 and J is TRBJ1-5; TRBD1 might be the D (6 bases). The CDR3 is 15 amino acids. Trimming pared 4 bases from V and 1 base from J, leaving 12 bases between. CDR1 SGHRS and CDR2 YFSETQ come from the germline V gene. The CDR3 protein is CASSETGSSNQPQHF. Written as DNA, the CDR3 is TGCGCCAGCAGCGAAACAGGGTCAAGCAATCAGCCCCAGCATTTT. The full variable domain, rest sourced from reference TRBV5-1 and TRBJ1-5, is KAGVTQTPRYLIKTRGQQVTLSCSPISGHRSVSWYQQTPGQGLQFLFEYFSETQRNKGNFPGRFSGRQFSNSRSEMNVSTLELGDSALYLCASSETGSSNQPQHFGDGTRLSIL.

The chain recombines TRBV6-5 with TRBJ2-7; 7 positions agree with TRBD1. Losses at the gene ends were 5 bases for V and 7 bases for J; bases not matched to a gene: 11. The germline gives CDR1 MNHEY, CDR2 SVGAGI. The CDR3 extends over 14 amino acids. The CDR3: CASSMTGRSEEQYF. CDR3 bases: TGTGCCAGCAGTATGACAGGGCGCTCCGAAGAGCAGTACTTC.

This sequence joins TRBV5-1 and TRBJ2-2; D ambiguous. Deletions cut 0 bases from V and 4 bases from J, with 4 bases between. The CDR3 extends over 13 amino acids. CDR1 is SGHRS and CDR2 is YFSETQ in the germline V gene. The CDR3 nucleotides read TGCGCCAGCAGCTTGGGCAGCACCGGGGAGCTGTTTTTT. It translates to CASSLGSTGELFF. The full variable domain, rest sourced from reference TRBV5-1 and TRBJ2-2, is KAGVTQTPRYLIKTRGQQVTLSCSPISGHRSVSWYQQTPGQGLQFLFEYFSETQRNKGNFPGRFSGRQFSNSRSEMNVSTLELGDSALYLCASSLGSTGELFFGEGSRLTVL.

The rearrangement joins TRBV5-4 to TRBJ2-7; 8 bases fit TRBD1. This CDR3 contains 14 residues. The J segment lost 5 bases and the V segment lost 0 bases, leaving 4 bases of the junction unmatched. Germline V gene data show CDR1 as SGHNT and CDR2 as YYREEE (reference sequence). The DNA for the CDR3 is TGTGCCAGCAGCTTGGCCGGACAGGGCAACGAGCAGTACTTC. Encoded protein: CASSLAGQGNEQYF.